This T cell receptor beta chain appears in the sequencing data of a study of radiotherapy plus CTLA-4 blockade in lung cancer. Overall study results and limits: An expansion of tumor-derived TCR clones occurred in blood after radiotherapy plus ipilimumab.

This clone was detected only a few times. Its antigen is not identified. Measured with immunoSEQ multiplex PCR; TCRdb has only the in-frame clones, and not every one. The data show 70,000 to 100,000 clones, with approximately 83% seen just once and just over 2% held by the top ten. Those with chemo-refractory metastatic non-small-cell lung cancer were treated with focal radiation combined with CTLA-4 blockade using ipilimumab. The CDR3 totals 15 residues. The V gene end was trimmed by 5 bases and the J gene end by 4 bases; junction bases not matched to a gene: 10. Germline loops: CDR1 SGHNT, CDR2 YENEEA.

The receptor's source is a human donor with non-small cell lung cancer who had a partial response to radiotherapy plus ipilimumab. The chain employs TRBV11-3 and TRBJ1-2; 7 positions match TRBD1. The specimen was peripheral blood, collected from a patient treated with radiotherapy plus ipilimumab. CDR3 nucleotides: TGTGCCAGCAGCCAATACGGTACAGGGGTCTATGGCTACACCTTC. It encodes CASSQYGTGVYGYTF.